This record looks at one T cell receptor (beta chain) sequence and its context. Generated by immunoSEQ multiplex PCR, the TCRdb table keeps only in-frame clones and is missing some. The sample yields a few hundred thousand clones, approximately 82% seen once. The data belong to a study of blood T cell repertoires in COVID-19. About the research overall: Acute and convalescent COVID-19 specimens originated in the United States, Italy and Spain.

This CDR3 contains 19 residues. V gave up 5 bases and J gave up 0 bases; unmatched junction bases: 8. Germline-derived CDR1 and CDR2 are SGHTA and FQGNSA. Sample: peripheral blood. The chain links TRBV7-2 to TRBJ2-6; TRBD2 matches 12 bases. This TCR was recovered from a woman aged 40 to 50 who had recovered from COVID-19. The CDR3 DNA is TGTGCCAGCAGCCCTAAAACTAGCGGGGGGAGCTCTGGGGCCAACGTCCTGACTTTC. It translates to CASSPKTSGGSSGANVLTF.